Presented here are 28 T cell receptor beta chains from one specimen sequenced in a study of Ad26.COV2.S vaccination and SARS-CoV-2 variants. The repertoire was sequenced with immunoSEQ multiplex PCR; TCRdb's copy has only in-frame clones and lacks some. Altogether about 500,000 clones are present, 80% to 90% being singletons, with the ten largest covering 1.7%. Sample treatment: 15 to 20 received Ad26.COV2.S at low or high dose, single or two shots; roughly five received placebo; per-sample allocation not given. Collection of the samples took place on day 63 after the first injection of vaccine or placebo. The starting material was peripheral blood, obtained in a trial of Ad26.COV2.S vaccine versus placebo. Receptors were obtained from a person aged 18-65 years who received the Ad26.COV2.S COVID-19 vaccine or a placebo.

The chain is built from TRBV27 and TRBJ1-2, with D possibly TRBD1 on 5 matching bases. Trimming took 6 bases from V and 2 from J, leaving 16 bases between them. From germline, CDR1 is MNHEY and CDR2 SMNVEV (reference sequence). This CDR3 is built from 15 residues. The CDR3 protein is CASRPTGQGNYGYTF. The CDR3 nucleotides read TGTGCCAGCAGACCAACCGGGCAGGGAAACTATGGCTACACCTTC.

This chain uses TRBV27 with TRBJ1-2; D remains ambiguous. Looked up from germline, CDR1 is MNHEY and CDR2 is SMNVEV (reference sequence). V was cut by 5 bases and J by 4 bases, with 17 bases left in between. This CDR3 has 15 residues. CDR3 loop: CASSPELGGPYGYTF. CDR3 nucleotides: TGTGCCAGCAGTCCCGAGCTCGGAGGGCCCTATGGCTACACCTTC.

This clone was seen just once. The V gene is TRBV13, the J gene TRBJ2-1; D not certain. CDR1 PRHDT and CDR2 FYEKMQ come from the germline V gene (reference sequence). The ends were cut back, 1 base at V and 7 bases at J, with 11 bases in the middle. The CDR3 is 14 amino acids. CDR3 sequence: CASSLVVSWNEQFF. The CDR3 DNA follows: TGTGCCAGCAGCTTAGTTGTTAGCTGGAATGAGCAGTTCTTC.

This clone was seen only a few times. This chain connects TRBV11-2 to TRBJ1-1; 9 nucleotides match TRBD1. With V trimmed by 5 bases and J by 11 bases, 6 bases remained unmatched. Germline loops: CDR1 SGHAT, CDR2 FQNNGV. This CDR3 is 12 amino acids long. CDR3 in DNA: TGTGCCAGCAGCGGGGACAGGGTGATGGCTTTCTTT. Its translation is CASSGDRVMAFF. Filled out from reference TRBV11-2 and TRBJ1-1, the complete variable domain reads EAGVAQSPRYKIIEKRQSVAFWCNPISGHATLYWYQQILGQGPKLLIQFQNNGVVDDSQLPKDRFSAERLKGVDSTLKIQPAKLEDSAVYLCASSGDRVMAFFGQGTRLTVV.

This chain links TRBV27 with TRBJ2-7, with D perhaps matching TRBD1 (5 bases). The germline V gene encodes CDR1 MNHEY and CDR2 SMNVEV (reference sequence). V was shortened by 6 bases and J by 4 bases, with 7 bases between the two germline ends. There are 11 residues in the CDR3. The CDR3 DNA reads TGTGCCAGCAGGGGGCTTTACGAGCAGTACTTC. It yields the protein CASRGLYEQYF.

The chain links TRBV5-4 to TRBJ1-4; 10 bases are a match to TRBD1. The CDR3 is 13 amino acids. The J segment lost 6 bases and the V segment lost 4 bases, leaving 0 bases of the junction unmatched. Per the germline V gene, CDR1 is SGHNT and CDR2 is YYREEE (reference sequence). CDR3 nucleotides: TGTGCCAGCAGCGGACAGGGGGATGAAAAACTGTTTTTT. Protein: CASSGQGDEKLFF. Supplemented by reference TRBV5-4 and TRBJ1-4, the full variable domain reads ETGVTQSPTHLIKTRGQQVTLRCSSQSGHNTVSWYQQALGQGPQFIFQYYREEENGRGNFPPRFSGLQFPNYSSELNVNALELDDSALYLCASSGQGDEKLFFGSGTQLSVL.

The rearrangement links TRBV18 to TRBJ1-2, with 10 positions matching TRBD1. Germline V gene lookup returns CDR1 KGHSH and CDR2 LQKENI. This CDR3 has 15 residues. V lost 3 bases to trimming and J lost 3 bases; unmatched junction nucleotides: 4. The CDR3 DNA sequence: TGTGCCAGCTCACCCGGGACAGGGGCTGACTATGGCTACACCTTC. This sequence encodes CASSPGTGADYGYTF. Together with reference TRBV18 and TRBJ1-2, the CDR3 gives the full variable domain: NAGVMQNPRHLVRRRGQEARLRCSPMKGHSHVYWYRQLPEEGLKFMVYLQKENIIDESGMPKERFSAEFPKEGPSILRIQQVVRGDSAAYFCASSPGTGADYGYTFGSGTRLTVV.

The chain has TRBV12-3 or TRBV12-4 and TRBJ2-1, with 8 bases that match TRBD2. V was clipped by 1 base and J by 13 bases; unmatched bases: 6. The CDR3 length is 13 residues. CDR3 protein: CASSLGSGGGQFF. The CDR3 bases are TGTGCCAGCAGTTTAGGGTCCGGGGGGGGCCAGTTCTTC.

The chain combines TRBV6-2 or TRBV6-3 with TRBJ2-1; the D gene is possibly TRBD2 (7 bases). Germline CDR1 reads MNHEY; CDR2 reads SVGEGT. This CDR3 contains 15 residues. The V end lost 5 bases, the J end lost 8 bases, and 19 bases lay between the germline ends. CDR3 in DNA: TGTGCCAGCAGTAACAGTGGGGGCGGGAGCCATGAGCAGTTCTTC. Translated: CASSNSGGGSHEQFF.

The CDR3 region has the DNA TGCAGTGCTAGTCAGGGGCTAATCTGGATGGACACTGAAGCTTTCTTT. Protein: CSASQGLIWMDTEAFF. V is TRBV20-1 and J is TRBJ1-1; perhaps TRBD1 as D (6 bases). V dropped 3 bases and J dropped 3 bases, with 20 bases sitting between them. CDR3 length: 16 residues. Germline lookup yields CDR1 DFQATT and CDR2 SNEGSKA (reference sequence).

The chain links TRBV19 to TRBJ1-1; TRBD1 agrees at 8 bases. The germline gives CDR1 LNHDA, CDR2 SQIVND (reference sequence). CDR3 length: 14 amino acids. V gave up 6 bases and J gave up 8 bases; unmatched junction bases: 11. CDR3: CASRLNRGFSEAFF. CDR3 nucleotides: TGTGCCAGTAGACTCAACAGGGGGTTTAGCGAAGCTTTCTTT.

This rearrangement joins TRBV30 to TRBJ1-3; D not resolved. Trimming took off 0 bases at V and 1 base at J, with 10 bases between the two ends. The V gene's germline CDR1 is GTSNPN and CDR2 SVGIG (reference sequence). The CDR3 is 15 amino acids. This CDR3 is CAWSVWPRSGNTIYF. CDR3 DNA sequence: TGTGCCTGGAGTGTATGGCCGAGATCTGGAAACACCATATATTTT.

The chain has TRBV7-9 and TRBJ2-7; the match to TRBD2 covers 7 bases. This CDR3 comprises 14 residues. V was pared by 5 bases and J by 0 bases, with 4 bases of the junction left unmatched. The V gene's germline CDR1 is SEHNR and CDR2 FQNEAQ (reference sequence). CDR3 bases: TGTGCCAGCAGCGGTAGCGGGCTCTCCTACGAGCAGTACTTC. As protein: CASSGSGLSYEQYF.

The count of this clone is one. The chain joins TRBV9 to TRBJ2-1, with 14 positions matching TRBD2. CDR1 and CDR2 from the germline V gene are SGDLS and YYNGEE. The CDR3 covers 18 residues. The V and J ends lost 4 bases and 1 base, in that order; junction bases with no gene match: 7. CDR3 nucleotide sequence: TGTGCCAGCAGCCCTCGGACTAGCGGGAGGCGGTCCTACAATGAGCAGTTCTTC. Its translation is CASSPRTSGRRSYNEQFF.

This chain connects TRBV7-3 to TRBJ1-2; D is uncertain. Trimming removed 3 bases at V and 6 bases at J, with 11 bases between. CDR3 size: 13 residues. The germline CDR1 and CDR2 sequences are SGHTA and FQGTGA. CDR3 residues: CASSFEGFDGYTF. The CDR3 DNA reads TGTGCCAGCAGCTTTGAAGGGTTTGATGGCTACACCTTC.

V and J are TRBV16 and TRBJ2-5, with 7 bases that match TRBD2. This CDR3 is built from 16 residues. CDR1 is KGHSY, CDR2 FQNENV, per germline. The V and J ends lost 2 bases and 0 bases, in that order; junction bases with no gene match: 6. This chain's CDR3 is CASSQRFRGDQETQYF. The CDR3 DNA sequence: TGTGCCAGCAGCCAACGGTTTCGGGGGGACCAAGAGACCCAGTACTTC.

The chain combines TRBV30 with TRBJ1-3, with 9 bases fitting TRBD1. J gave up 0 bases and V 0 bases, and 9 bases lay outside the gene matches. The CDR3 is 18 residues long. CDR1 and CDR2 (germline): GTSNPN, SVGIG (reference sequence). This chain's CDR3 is CAWSVKGQGLFSGNTIYF. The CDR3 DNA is TGTGCCTGGAGTGTAAAGGGACAGGGCCTCTTCTCTGGAAACACCATATATTTT.

This chain's CDR3 is CASRHRGTDTQYF. For the CDR3, the DNA is TGTGCCAGCAGACACAGGGGGACAGATACGCAGTATTTT. This chain uses TRBV11-1 with TRBJ2-3; 8 bases map to TRBD1. The V gene end was trimmed by 6 bases and the J gene end by 3 bases; junction bases not matched to a gene: 2. Germline V gives CDR1 SGHAT, CDR2 FQDESV (reference sequence). The length of the CDR3 is 13 residues.

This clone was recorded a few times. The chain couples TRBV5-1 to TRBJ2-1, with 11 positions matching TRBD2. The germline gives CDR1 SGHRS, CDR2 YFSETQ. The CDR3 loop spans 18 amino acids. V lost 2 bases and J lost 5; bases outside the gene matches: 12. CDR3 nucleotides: TGCGCCAGCAGCTTCTTTAGGCCGACTAGCGGGACGGACAATGAGCAGTTCTTC. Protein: CASSFFRPTSGTDNEQFF.

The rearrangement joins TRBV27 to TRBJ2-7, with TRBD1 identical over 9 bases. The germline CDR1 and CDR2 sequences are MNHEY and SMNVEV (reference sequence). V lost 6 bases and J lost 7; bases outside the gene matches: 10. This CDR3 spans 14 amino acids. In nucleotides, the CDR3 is TGTGCCAGCAGCCCCGGGACAGGGCTGAAAGAGCAGTACTTC. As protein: CASSPGTGLKEQYF.

Here the CDR3 DNA reads TGTGCCAGCAGCCAAGTTTCCCGGGACAGGAGCTCCTACGAGCAGTACTTC. This gives the protein CASSQVSRDRSSYEQYF. The chain links TRBV14 to TRBJ2-7; the match to TRBD1 covers 8 bases. This CDR3 has 17 amino acids. V shed 1 base, J shed 0 bases, and the junction held 8 bases outside the gene matches. Looked up from germline, CDR1 is SGHDN and CDR2 is FVKESK.

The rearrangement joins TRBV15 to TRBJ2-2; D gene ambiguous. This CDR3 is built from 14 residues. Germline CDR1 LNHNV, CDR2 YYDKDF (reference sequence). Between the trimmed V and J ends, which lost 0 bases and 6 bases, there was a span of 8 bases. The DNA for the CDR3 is TGTGCCACCAGCAGAGATTTTGTCTCCGGGGAGCTGTTTTTT. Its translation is CATSRDFVSGELFF.

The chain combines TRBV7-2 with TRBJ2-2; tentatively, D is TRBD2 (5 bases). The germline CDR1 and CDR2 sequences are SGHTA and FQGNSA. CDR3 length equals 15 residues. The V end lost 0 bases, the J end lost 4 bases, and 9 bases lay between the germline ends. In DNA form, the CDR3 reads TGTGCCAGCAGCTTAGCTAGCGTGGTCACCGGGGAGCTGTTTTTT. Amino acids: CASSLASVVTGELFF. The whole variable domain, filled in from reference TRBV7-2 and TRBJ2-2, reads GAGVSQSPSNKVTEKGKDVELRCDPISGHTALYWYRQSLGQGLEFLIYFQGNSAPDKSGLPSDRFSAERTGGSVSTLTIQRTQQEDSAVYLCASSLASVVTGELFFGEGSRLTVL.

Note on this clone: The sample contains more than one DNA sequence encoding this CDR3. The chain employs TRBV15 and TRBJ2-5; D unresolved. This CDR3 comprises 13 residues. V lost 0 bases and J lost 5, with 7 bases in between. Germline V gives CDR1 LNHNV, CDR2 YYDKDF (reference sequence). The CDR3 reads CATSRDLGETQYF. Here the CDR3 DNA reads TGTGCCACCAGCAGAGATCTTGGGGAGACCCAGTACTTC.

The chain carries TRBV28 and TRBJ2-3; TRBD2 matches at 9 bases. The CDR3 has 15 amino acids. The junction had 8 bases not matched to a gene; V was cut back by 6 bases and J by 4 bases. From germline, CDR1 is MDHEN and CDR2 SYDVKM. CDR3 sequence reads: CASSPLAGWADTQYF. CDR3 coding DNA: TGTGCCAGCAGCCCCCTAGCGGGATGGGCAGATACGCAGTATTTT.

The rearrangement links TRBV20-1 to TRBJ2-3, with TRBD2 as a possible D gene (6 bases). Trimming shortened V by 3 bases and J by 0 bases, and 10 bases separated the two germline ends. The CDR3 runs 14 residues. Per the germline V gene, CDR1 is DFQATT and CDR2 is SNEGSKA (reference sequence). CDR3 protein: CSASLADSTDTQYF. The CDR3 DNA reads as TGCAGTGCTAGTTTAGCGGACAGCACAGATACGCAGTATTTT.

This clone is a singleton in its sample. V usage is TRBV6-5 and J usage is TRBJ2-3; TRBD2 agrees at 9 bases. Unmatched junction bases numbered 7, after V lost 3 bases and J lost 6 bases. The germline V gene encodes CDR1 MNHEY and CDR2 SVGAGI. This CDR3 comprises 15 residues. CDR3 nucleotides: TGTGCCAGCAGTTATAGCGGGGGTACCTGGGATACGCAGTATTTT. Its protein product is CASSYSGGTWDTQYF.

The CDR3 is CASSQDGAGDTQYF. CDR3 bases: TGTGCCAGCAGCCAAGATGGGGCGGGAGATACGCAGTATTTT. The chain recombines TRBV3-1 (or the pseudogene TRBV3-2) with TRBJ2-3, with D possibly called TRBD1 or TRBD2 (5 bases each). With 0 bases removed from V and 5 bases from J, the gap between germline ends came to 9 bases. The CDR3 consists of 14 residues. Germline V gene data show CDR1 as LGHDT and CDR2 as YNNKEL (reference sequence).